This section outlines one T cell receptor (beta chain) sequence together with its context. Its specificity is not known. This record belongs to a study of T cells in localized non-small cell lung cancer. Study results and limitations: Out of the top 100 tumor clones, a median roughly 52 were seen in adjacent lung.

Generated by immunoSEQ multiplex PCR, the TCRdb table keeps only in-frame clones and is missing some. The sample has tens of thousands of clones, 75% to 90% seen once. The CDR3 has 13 residues. The V and J ends lost 6 bases and 6 bases respectively, with 13 bases between them. CDR1 is MNHEY and CDR2 is SMNVEV in the germline V gene (reference sequence). The sequence was obtained from a male donor at least 60 years old with stage III squamous cell lung carcinoma. The V and J genes are TRBV27 and TRBJ2-3; D possibly matches TRBD1 or TRBD2 (5 bases each). Source: peripheral blood, taken before any cancer treatment. The CDR3 loop is CASSGTPLDTQYF. CDR3 coding DNA: TGTGCCAGCAGCGGGACGCCTTTGGATACGCAGTATTTT.